This T cell receptor (beta chain) is drawn from a study of cytomegalovirus exposure and HLA in healthy donors. 60 Vbeta and 13 Jbeta primers were used in PCR. Sequenced by immunoSEQ multiplex PCR; TCRdb stores in-frame clones only, minus some. The table records approximately 190,000 clones, over 65% of them present only once. The donors, nominally healthy at sampling, likely had unrecorded immune exposures. The CDR3 length is 14 residues. Per the germline V gene, CDR1 is SGHDT and CDR2 is YYEEEE. V shed 4 bases, J shed 12 bases, and the junction held 11 bases outside the gene matches. The source material was PBMCs. The sequence was collected from a middle-aged man in good health and CMV-seropositive. V usage is TRBV5-6 and J usage is TRBJ2-1; 9 positions match TRBD1. This chain's CDR3 is CASSTSGQGCVQFF. DNA for the CDR3: TGTGCCAGCAGCACCTCCGGACAGGGGTGTGTGCAGTTCTTC.